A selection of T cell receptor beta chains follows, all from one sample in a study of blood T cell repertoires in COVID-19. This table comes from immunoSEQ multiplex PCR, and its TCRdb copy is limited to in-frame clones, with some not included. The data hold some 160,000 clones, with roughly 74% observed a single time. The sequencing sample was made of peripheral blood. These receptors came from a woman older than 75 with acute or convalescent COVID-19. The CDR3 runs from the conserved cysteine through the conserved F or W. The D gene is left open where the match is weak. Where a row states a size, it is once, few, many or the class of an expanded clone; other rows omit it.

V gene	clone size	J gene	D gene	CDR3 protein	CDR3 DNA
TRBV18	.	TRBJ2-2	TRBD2	CASSPRTSGTGELFF	TGTGCCAGCTCACCACGTACTAGCGGCACCGGGGAGCTGTTTTTT
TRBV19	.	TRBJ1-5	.	CASSIEGRQPQHF	TGTGCCAGTAGTATAGAGGGGAGACAGCCCCAGCATTTT
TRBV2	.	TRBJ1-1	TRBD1	CASRGTGGWGEAFF	TGTGCCAGCAGAGGGACAGGGGGGTGGGGTGAAGCTTTCTTT
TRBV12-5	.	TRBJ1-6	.	CASGLVPGNRGNSPLHF	TGTGCTAGTGGTTTGGTCCCCGGGAACCGAGGGAATTCACCCCTCCACTTT
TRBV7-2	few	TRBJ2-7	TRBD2	CASSGPFGGGPSYEQYF	TGTGCCAGCAGCGGCCCCTTTGGGGGGGGACCATCCTACGAGCAGTACTTC
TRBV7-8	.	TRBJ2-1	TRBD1	CASSRDRANEQFF	TGTGCCAGCAGCCGGGACAGGGCGAATGAGCAGTTCTTC
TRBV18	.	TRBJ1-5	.	CASSPGENQPQHF	TGTGCCAGCTCCCCAGGGGAGAATCAGCCCCAGCATTTT
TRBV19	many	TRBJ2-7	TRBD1	CASSTDRQSSYEQYF	TGTGCCAGTAGTACGGACAGGCAAAGCTCCTACGAGCAGTACTTC
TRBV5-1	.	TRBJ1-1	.	CASSLSQDIAEAFF	TGCGCCAGCAGCTTAAGTCAGGATATTGCTGAAGCTTTCTTT
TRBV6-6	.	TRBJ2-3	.	CASSLPGKTDTQYF	TGTGCCAGCAGTTTGCCGGGAAAGACAGATACGCAGTATTTT
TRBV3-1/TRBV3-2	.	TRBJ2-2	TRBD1	CASSKHRGSWDFGTGELFF	TGTGCCAGCAGCAAACACAGGGGCTCTTGGGATTTTGGCACCGGGGAGCTGTTTTTT
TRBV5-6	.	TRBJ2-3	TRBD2	CASSLAAGGIDTQYF	TGTGCCAGCAGCTTGGCAGCGGGGGGGATAGATACGCAGTATTTT
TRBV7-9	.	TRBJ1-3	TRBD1	CASTLGGTGNTIYF	TGTGCCAGCACTTTAGGGGGCACTGGAAACACCATATATTTT
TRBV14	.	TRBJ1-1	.	CASSHDAGRTTEAFF	TGTGCCAGCAGCCATGACGCGGGGCGGACCACTGAAGCTTTCTTT
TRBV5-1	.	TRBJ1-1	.	CASSHRDSTEAFF	TGCGCCAGCAGCCACAGGGATTCCACTGAAGCTTTCTTT
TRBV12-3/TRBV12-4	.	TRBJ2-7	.	CASSPVGVYEQYF	TGTGCCAGCAGCCCTGTCGGGGTATACGAGCAGTACTTC
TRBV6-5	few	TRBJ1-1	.	CASRPGAGGTEAFF	TGTGCCAGCAGACCTGGAGCGGGGGGAACTGAAGCTTTCTTT
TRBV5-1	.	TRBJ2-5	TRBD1	CASSIGQGETQYF	TGCGCCAGCAGCATAGGACAGGGGGAGACCCAGTACTTC
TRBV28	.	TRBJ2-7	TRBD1	CASSDSFPGQGVYEQYF	TGTGCCAGCAGTGACTCTTTTCCGGGACAGGGAGTCTACGAGCAGTACTTC
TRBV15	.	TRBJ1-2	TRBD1	CATRAGDRGNYGYTF	TGTGCCACCCGGGCTGGGGACAGGGGAAACTATGGCTACACCTTC
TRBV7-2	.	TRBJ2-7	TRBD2	CASSLGPLTSRSSYEQYF	TGTGCCAGCAGCTTAGGCCCCTTGACTAGCCGGAGCTCCTACGAGCAGTACTTC
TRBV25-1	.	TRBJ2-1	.	CASSERGSSYNEQFF	TGTGCCAGCAGTGAACGGGGGAGCTCCTACAATGAGCAGTTCTTC
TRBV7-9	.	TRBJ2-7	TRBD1	CASSPGTGEREQYF	TGTGCCAGCAGCCCCGGGACAGGGGAACGCGAGCAGTACTTC
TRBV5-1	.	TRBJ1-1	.	CASSGTGGDTEAFF	TGCGCCAGCAGCGGTACGGGGGGTGACACTGAAGCTTTCTTT
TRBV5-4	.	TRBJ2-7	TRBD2	CASSLKRLAGTSYEQYF	TGTGCCAGCAGCTTAAAGAGACTAGCGGGAACTTCCTACGAGCAGTACTTC